A single sample gave rise to the 32 T cell receptor beta chains below, sequenced in a study of T cells in Graves' hyperthyroidism and ophthalmopathy. There were TCR beta CDR3 regions amplified from RNA transcripts. The HTBI set primed first-round TCR CDR3 RT-PCR. Using its own MiXCR run on the multiplex PCR reads, TCRdb lists one record per CDR3 protein. The sample yields about 290,000 distinct CDR3 sequences, about 14% seen once. Sequenced: blood. Every receptor here comes from a woman in her 30s with Graves' hyperthyroidism that later progressed to Graves' ophthalmopathy.

This clonotype came up many times. The genes are TRBV28 and TRBJ1-2; unclear D gene. Per germline, CDR1 MDHEN and CDR2 SYDVKM. Trimming took off 3 bases at V and 8 bases at J, with 13 bases between the two ends. The CDR3 has 13 amino acids. DNA for the CDR3: TGTGCCAGCAGTTTGACACCGTGGAAAGGCTACACCTTC. Translated, it gives CASSLTPWKGYTF.

The sample holds a few counts of this clonotype. DNA of the CDR3: TGTGCCAGCTCACCACAACAATACGAGCAGTACTTC. This sequence encodes CASSPQQYEQYF. This rearrangement joins TRBV18 to TRBJ2-7; D remains ambiguous. The CDR3 loop spans 12 amino acids. The ends were cut back, 1 base at V and 4 bases at J, with 5 bases in the middle. Per the germline V gene, CDR1 is KGHSH and CDR2 is LQKENI.

This rearrangement joins TRBV25-1 to TRBJ2-1; 9 nucleotides agree with TRBD2. The V segment lost 2 bases and the J segment 9 bases; nucleotides outside the gene matches: 5. Germline values: CDR1 MGHDK, CDR2 SYGVNS. The CDR3 has 14 amino acids. The CDR3 nucleotides are TGTGCCAGCAGTGAACTAGCGGGATGGACTGAGCAGTTCTTC. Its translation is CASSELAGWTEQFF.

In the case of this clonotype: This may be a read error: a much more frequent sequence differs by one nucleotide. The chain combines TRBV27 with TRBJ1-2, with 7 bases fitting TRBD1. Germline V CDR1 and CDR2: MNHEY, SMNVEV (reference sequence). The V gene end was trimmed by 6 bases and the J gene end by 3 bases; junction bases not matched to a gene: 7. The length of the CDR3 is 14 residues. DNA of the CDR3: TGTGCCAGCAGCCCACCGGGGACAGACTATGGCTACACCTTC. Translation: CASSPPGTDYGYTF.

This clonotype was counted ten times or more. The chain is built from TRBV28 and TRBJ2-7; possibly TRBD1 for D (6 bases). Germline V gene data show CDR1 as MDHEN and CDR2 as SYDVKM. The V end was cut by 1 base, the J end by 5 bases, with 15 bases between. The CDR3 runs to 15 residues. The CDR3 is CASSLFQGPSDEQYF. DNA for the CDR3: TGTGCCAGCAGTTTATTTCAGGGGCCATCTGACGAGCAGTACTTC.

There are many counts of this clonotype. The chain links TRBV19 to TRBJ1-4; D gene unclear. The CDR3 covers 15 residues. Germline V gives CDR1 LNHDA, CDR2 SQIVND (reference sequence). The germline V and J ends were trimmed by 4 bases and 1 base, with 10 bases remaining between them. The CDR3 loop is CASSTVGRTNEKLFF. The CDR3 DNA follows: TGTGCCAGTAGTACGGTCGGGAGAACTAATGAAAAACTGTTTTTT.

Remarks on this clonotype: The missing conserved phenylalanine or tryptophan at the end of this CDR3 makes a read error likely. V and J are TRBV27 and TRBJ2-1; unclear D gene. From germline, CDR1 is MNHEY and CDR2 SMNVEV (reference sequence). Trimming removed 3 bases at V and 0 bases at J, with 9 bases between. The CDR3 sequence is 15 residues long. The CDR3: CASSLTSASYNEQFV. DNA of the CDR3: TGTGCCAGCAGTTTGACCAGCGCCTCCTACAATGAGCAGTTCGTC.

This clonotype was picked up many times. J is TRBJ2-1 and V is TRBV7-8, with 14 bases that match TRBD2. J gave up 5 bases and V 7 bases, and 10 bases lay outside the gene matches. Germline V gene lookup returns CDR1 SGHVS and CDR2 FQNEAQ. This CDR3 region has 17 residues. In DNA, the CDR3 is TGTGCCAGCAAGCACCCCGGGACTAGCGGGAGAGACAATGAGCAGTTCTTC. Amino acids: CASKHPGTSGRDNEQFF.

This clonotype was counted many times. V gene TRBV30 combines with J gene TRBJ2-7, with 12 bases lining up with TRBD2. CDR1 and CDR2 (germline): GTSNPN, SVGIG (reference sequence). The V and J ends lost 2 bases and 2 bases, in that order; junction bases with no gene match: 4. The CDR3 totals 15 residues. CDR3 bases: TGTGCCTGGAGTTTCTCTAGCGGGAGGGCCTACGAGCAGTACTTC. It codes for CAWSFSSGRAYEQYF.

Comments on this clonotype: Germline is not matched at one junction end, which may reflect a read error. The chain combines TRBV3-1 with TRBJ1-4; D may be TRBD1 (5 bases). The CDR3 has 16 residues. Germline V gene lookup returns CDR1 LGHDT and CDR2 YNNKEL (reference sequence). The CDR3 DNA reads TGTGCCAGCAGCCAACGGGGCGGGGCATCTAATGGAAAACTGTTTTTT. It codes for CASSQRGGASNGKLFF.

The chain joins TRBV28 to TRBJ2-3; TRBD2 aligns across 7 bases. Germline trimming cut 9 bases from V and 5 bases from J; bases unmatched to any gene: 20. CDR3 length equals 17 residues. Germline loops: CDR1 MDHEN, CDR2 SYDVKM. The CDR3 protein is CASRLRGEGLRKDTQYF. CDR3 DNA: TGTGCCAGTAGACTCCGGGGGGAGGGACTTAGGAAAGATACGCAGTATTTT.

Many counts were recorded for this clonotype. V usage is TRBV2 and J usage is TRBJ2-3, with TRBD2 matching 9 bases. Germline V gene data show CDR1 as SNHLY and CDR2 as FYNNEI. The CDR3 contains 16 residues. Trimming at V came to 1 base and at J to 2 bases, leaving 4 bases not matched to a gene. CDR3 residues: CASSEVTSGSTDTQYF. CDR3 sequence (DNA): TGTGCCAGCAGTGAAGTTACTAGCGGGTCCACAGATACGCAGTATTTT.

This clonotype was counted ten times or more. The chain employs TRBV5-1 and TRBJ2-5; 8 positions match TRBD1. Trimming cost V 1 base and J 5 bases; bases outside gene matches: 7. Per germline, CDR1 SGHRS and CDR2 YFSETQ. The CDR3 loop spans 15 amino acids. CDR3 sequence: CASSLPDRVRETQYF. The CDR3 coding sequence is TGCGCCAGCAGCTTGCCGGACAGGGTTCGTGAGACCCAGTACTTC.

The chain carries TRBV27 and TRBJ1-2; 10 nucleotides match TRBD1. This CDR3 comprises 15 residues. Germline V gene data show CDR1 as MNHEY and CDR2 as SMNVEV (reference sequence). V shed 3 bases and J 6 bases; nucleotides not matched to a gene: 7. The CDR3 protein is CASSFAGTGVNGYTF. CDR3 sequence (DNA): TGTGCCAGCAGTTTCGCCGGGACAGGGGTTAATGGCTACACCTTC.

This clonotype was counted many times. CDR3 loop: CASRRGVSGEKLFF. The CDR3, as DNA: TGTGCCAGCAGACGGGGAGTCAGTGGTGAAAAACTGTTTTTT. This chain connects TRBV12-3 or TRBV12-4 to TRBJ1-4, with no clear D. V lost 6 bases and J 7 bases, leaving 15 bases between the germline ends. The CDR3 runs 14 residues.

This clonotype was seen a few times. The chain has TRBV9 and TRBJ1-2, with D possibly matching TRBD1 (5 bases). CDR1 is SGDLS and CDR2 is YYNGEE in the germline V gene. V lost 4 bases to trimming and J lost 1 base, with 11 bases between them. The CDR3 sequence is 14 residues long. The CDR3 loop reads CASSSNGHNYGYTF. The CDR3 bases are TGTGCCAGCAGCTCAAATGGACATAACTATGGCTACACCTTC.

There are many counts of this clonotype. The CDR3 protein is CASRHDSGREGEQFF. The CDR3 DNA sequence: TGTGCCAGCAGACATGATAGCGGGAGGGAGGGTGAGCAGTTCTTC. V usage is TRBV5-8 and J usage is TRBJ2-1; 11 nucleotides line up with TRBD2. Germline values: CDR1 SGHTS, CDR2 YDEGEE. With V trimmed by 5 bases and J by 9 bases, 10 bases remained unmatched. The CDR3 covers 15 residues.

Worth noting for this clonotype: A much larger clonotype is one base distant, so this may be a read error. The CDR3 region is CAWSAGGASYEQYF. As DNA, the CDR3 is TGTGCCTGGAGTGCGGGGGGAGCGTCCTACGAGCAGTACTTC. V usage is TRBV30 and J usage is TRBJ2-7; 7 nucleotides line up with TRBD2. CDR3 length equals 14 residues. V trimming: 1 base; J trimming: 1 base; junction bases outside the gene matches: 4. Germline values: CDR1 GTSNPN, CDR2 SVGIG (reference sequence).

This clonotype was counted ten times or more. The chain carries TRBV20-1 and TRBJ2-3; 10 nucleotides line up with TRBD1. After removal of 5 bases from V and 4 bases from J, the junction contained 3 bases not matched to a gene. Germline V gives CDR1 DFQATT, CDR2 SNEGSKA (reference sequence). This CDR3 is built from 13 residues. The CDR3 loop reads CSAAGTGADTQYF. CDR3 DNA sequence: TGCAGTGCTGCCGGGACAGGGGCAGATACGCAGTATTTT.

This clonotype was recorded many times. CDR3 sequence (DNA): TGTGCCAGCAGTTCCGGGACAGAGACCTACGAGCAGTACTTC. Its protein product is CASSSGTETYEQYF. The rearrangement uses TRBV27 and TRBJ2-7; 7 bases map to TRBD1. The junction had 5 bases not matched to a gene; V was cut back by 4 bases and J by 2 bases. CDR3 length: 14 amino acids. The germline CDR1 and CDR2 sequences are MNHEY and SMNVEV (reference sequence).

This clonotype showed up many times. J is TRBJ1-4 and V is TRBV28, with D tentatively TRBD1 (6 bases). V lost 2 bases and J lost 2, with 6 bases in between. Germline assignment: CDR1 MDHEN and CDR2 SYDVKM. CDR3 size: 14 residues. CDR3 sequence reads: CASSLGGTNEKLFF. Here the CDR3 DNA reads TGTGCCAGCAGTTTAGGGGGCACTAATGAAAAACTGTTTTTT.

A word on this clonotype: This could be a read error, since a much larger clone is one nucleotide away. The chain couples TRBV20-1 to TRBJ1-5, with no clear D. Looked up from germline, CDR1 is DFQATT and CDR2 is SNEGSKA (reference sequence). The V and J ends lost 3 bases and 9 bases respectively, with 15 bases between them. The CDR3 loop spans 13 amino acids. CDR3: CSARAEPHRPQHF. CDR3 nucleotides: TGCAGTGCTAGGGCAGAGCCTCATCGGCCCCAGCATTTT.

This clonotype showed up many times. The V and J genes are TRBV18 and TRBJ2-7; unclear D gene. Germline values: CDR1 KGHSH, CDR2 LQKENI. The length of the CDR3 is 14 residues. Trimming removed 2 bases at V and 0 bases at J, with 8 bases between. Here the CDR3 DNA reads TGTGCCAGCTCACCAGTGGTTAGCTCCTACGAGCAGTACTTC. Amino acid sequence: CASSPVVSSYEQYF.

This clonotype was seen repeatedly, ten times or more. The genes are TRBV5-1 and TRBJ2-3; 9 bases fit TRBD1. V lost 5 bases to trimming and J lost 6 bases; unmatched junction nucleotides: 7. Germline V lookup: CDR1 SGHRS, CDR2 YFSETQ. CDR3 length: 14 residues. CDR3 bases: TGCGCCAGCAGGATGGACAGGGGAAGTGATACGCAGTATTTT. As protein: CASRMDRGSDTQYF. The full variable domain, completed using reference TRBV5-1 and TRBJ2-3, is KAGVTQTPRYLIKTRGQQVTLSCSPISGHRSVSWYQQTPGQGLQFLFEYFSETQRNKGNFPGRFSGRQFSNSRSEMNVSTLELGDSALYLCASRMDRGSDTQYFGPGTRLTVL.

Ten or more counts support this clonotype. V usage is TRBV7-9 and J usage is TRBJ2-1; TRBD2 matches at 13 bases. Germline values: CDR1 SEHNR, CDR2 FQNEAQ (reference sequence). This CDR3 is 15 amino acids long. Losses at the gene ends were 2 bases for V and 7 bases for J; bases not matched to a gene: 2. DNA of the CDR3: TGTGCCAGCAGCTTAACTAGCGGGGGGGTGAATGAGCAGTTCTTC. Translated, it gives CASSLTSGGVNEQFF.

About this clonotype itself: A much larger clone lies a single base off, so this may be a read error. The genes are TRBV12-3 or TRBV12-4 and TRBJ2-3, with D tentatively TRBD1 or TRBD2 (5 bases each). This CDR3 is 15 amino acids long. CDR3: CASSLFEGFTDAQYF. CDR3 sequence (DNA): TGTGCCAGCAGTTTATTTGAGGGGTTCACAGATGCGCAGTATTTT.

In this sample, this clonotype turned up many times. The chain joins TRBV3-1 to TRBJ2-5, with TRBD1 matching over 8 bases. After removal of 8 bases from V and 5 bases from J, the junction contained 13 bases not matched to a gene. Germline CDR1 is LGHDT and CDR2 is YNNKEL (reference sequence). This CDR3 has 15 amino acids. CDR3 nucleotide sequence: TGTGCCAGCCTCTACTCAGGGGGCTGGCGGGAGACCCAGTACTTC. Encoded protein: CASLYSGGWRETQYF.

In its sample, this clonotype was seen many times. In nucleotides, the CDR3 is TGTGCCAGCAGTGCCTCGGGAGGGGACTACGAGCAGTACTTC. Its protein is CASSASGGDYEQYF. The chain combines TRBV27 with TRBJ2-7; 8 bases are a match to TRBD2. This CDR3 region has 14 residues. V gave up 5 bases and J gave up 3 bases; unmatched junction bases: 6. CDR1 is MNHEY, CDR2 SMNVEV, per germline (reference sequence).

This clonotype has a count of ten or more. V usage is TRBV12-3 or TRBV12-4 and J usage is TRBJ1-2, with a weak D call TRBD1 (5 bases). This CDR3 spans 13 amino acids. Trimming took 2 bases from V and 7 from J, leaving 11 bases between them. The CDR3, as DNA: TGTGCCAGCAGTTTAAAAGGGGCTGGTGGCTACACCTTC. Translating it yields CASSLKGAGGYTF.

This clonotype has a count of ten or more. CDR3: CATGLAGGDTQYF. The CDR3 DNA follows: TGCGCCACCGGACTAGCGGGAGGGGATACGCAGTATTTT. This chain connects TRBV5-1 to TRBJ2-3, with TRBD2 matching over 15 bases. CDR1 is SGHRS, CDR2 YFSETQ, per germline. The CDR3 is made up of 13 amino acids. J gave up 6 bases and V 9 bases, and 2 bases lay outside the gene matches.

This clonotype was seen at least ten times. The rearrangement uses TRBV7-2 and TRBJ1-1; TRBD1 might be the D (5 bases). The CDR3 sequence is 13 residues long. Germline CDR1 SGHTA, CDR2 FQGNSA. The germline V and J ends were trimmed by 2 bases and 4 bases, with 8 bases remaining between them. CDR3 sequence reads: CASSLNRGTEAFF. In nucleotides, the CDR3 is TGTGCCAGCAGCTTAAATAGGGGCACTGAAGCTTTCTTT.

The chain carries TRBV9 and TRBJ2-4, with 11 nucleotides matching TRBD1. Germline lookup yields CDR1 SGDLS and CDR2 YYNGEE. The CDR3 sequence is 18 residues long. The ends lost 0 bases at V and 5 bases at J; junction bases unmatched: 10. CDR3 amino acids: CASSVGGGGTGGQNIQYF. The CDR3 region has the DNA TGTGCCAGCAGCGTAGGAGGAGGGGGGACAGGGGGGCAAAACATTCAGTACTTC.